The entry below gives a single T cell receptor beta chain sequence along with its context. The data are from a study of shared clonotypes between healthy human individuals. Assay used: immunoSEQ multiplex PCR; TCRdb lists only in-frame clones, some missing. Of hundreds of thousands of clones detected, 74% appear once; the ten largest clones hold 1.5% to 2%. The source material was memory CD4+ T cells sorted from blood. Noted subset: CD45RA-negative fraction. The clonotype originates from a woman aged 30 to 39 in good health.

DNA of the CDR3: TGTGCCAGCAGCTTGGACAGGGGGCGCATCACCGGGGAGCTGTTTTTT. Amino acids: CASSLDRGRITGELFF. The chain combines TRBV5-6 with TRBJ2-2; 9 nucleotides agree with TRBD1. The CDR3 runs 16 residues. Trimming removed 0 bases from V and 4 bases from J; junction bases left unmatched: 4. The germline gives CDR1 SGHDT, CDR2 YYEEEE. The full variable domain, with the rest looked up from reference TRBV5-6 and TRBJ2-2, is DAGVTQSPTHLIKTRGQQVTLRCSPKSGHDTVSWYQQALGQGPQFIFQYYEEEERQRGNFPDRFSGHQFPNYSSELNVNALLLGDSALYLCASSLDRGRITGELFFGEGSRLTVL.